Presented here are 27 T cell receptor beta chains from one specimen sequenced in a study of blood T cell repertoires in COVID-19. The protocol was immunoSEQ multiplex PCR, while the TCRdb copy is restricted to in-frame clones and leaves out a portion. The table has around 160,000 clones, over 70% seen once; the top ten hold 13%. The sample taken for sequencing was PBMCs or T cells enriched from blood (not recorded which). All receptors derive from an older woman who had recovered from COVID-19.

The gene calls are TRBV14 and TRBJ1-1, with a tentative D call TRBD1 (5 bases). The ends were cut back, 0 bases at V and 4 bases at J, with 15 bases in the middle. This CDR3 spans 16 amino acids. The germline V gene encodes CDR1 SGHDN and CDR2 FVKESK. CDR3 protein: CASSQDQGGGGTEAFF. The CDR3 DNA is TGTGCCAGCAGCCAAGACCAGGGCGGCGGGGGCACTGAAGCTTTCTTT.

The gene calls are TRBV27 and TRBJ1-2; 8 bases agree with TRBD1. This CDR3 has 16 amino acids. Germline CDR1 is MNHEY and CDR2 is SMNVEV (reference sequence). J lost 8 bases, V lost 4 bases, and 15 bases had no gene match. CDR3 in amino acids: CASSYLGQGSSGGYTF. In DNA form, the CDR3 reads TGTGCCAGCAGTTACCTAGGACAGGGCTCTTCTGGAGGCTACACCTTC.

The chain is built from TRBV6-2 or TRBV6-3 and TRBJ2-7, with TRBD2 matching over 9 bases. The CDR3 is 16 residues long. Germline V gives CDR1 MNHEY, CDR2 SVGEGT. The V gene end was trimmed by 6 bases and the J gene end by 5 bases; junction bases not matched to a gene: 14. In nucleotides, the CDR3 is TGTGCCAGCAGCGACCTACTAGCGGGTAATGGACACGAGCAGTACTTC. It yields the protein CASSDLLAGNGHEQYF.

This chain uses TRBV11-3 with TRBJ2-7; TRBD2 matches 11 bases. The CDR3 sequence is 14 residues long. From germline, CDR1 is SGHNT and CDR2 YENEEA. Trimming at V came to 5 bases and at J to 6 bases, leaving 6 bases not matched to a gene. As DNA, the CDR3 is TGTGCCAGCAGCCTCTACGGGACTAGCGGCGAGCAGTACTTC. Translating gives CASSLYGTSGEQYF.

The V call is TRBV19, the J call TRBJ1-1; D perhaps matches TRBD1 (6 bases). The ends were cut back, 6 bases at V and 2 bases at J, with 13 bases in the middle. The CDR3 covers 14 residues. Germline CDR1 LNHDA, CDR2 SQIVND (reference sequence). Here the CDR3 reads CASRNREGNTEAFF. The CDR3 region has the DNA TGTGCCAGTAGAAACAGGGAAGGAAACACTGAAGCTTTCTTT.

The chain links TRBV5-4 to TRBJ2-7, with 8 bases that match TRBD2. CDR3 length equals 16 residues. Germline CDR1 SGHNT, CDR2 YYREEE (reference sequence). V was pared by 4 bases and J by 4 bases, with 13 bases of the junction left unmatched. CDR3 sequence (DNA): TGTGCCAGCAGCCCCGTGCGGGGGGCGCTTTTATACGAGCAGTACTTC. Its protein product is CASSPVRGALLYEQYF.

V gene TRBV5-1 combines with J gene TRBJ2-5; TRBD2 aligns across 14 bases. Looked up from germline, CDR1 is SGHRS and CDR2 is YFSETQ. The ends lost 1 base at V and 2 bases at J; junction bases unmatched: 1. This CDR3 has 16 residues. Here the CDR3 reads CASSLRLAGGQETQYF. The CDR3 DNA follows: TGCGCCAGCAGCTTGCGACTAGCGGGGGGGCAAGAGACCCAGTACTTC.

The CDR3 region is CASRAPPINTGELFF. CDR3 DNA: TGCGCCAGCAGGGCTCCCCCCATTAACACCGGGGAGCTGTTTTTT. J is TRBJ2-2 and V is TRBV10-1; no definite D call. This CDR3 has 15 amino acids. V was shortened by 6 bases and J by 2 bases, with 13 bases between the two germline ends. From germline, CDR1 is WNHNN and CDR2 SYGVQD (reference sequence).

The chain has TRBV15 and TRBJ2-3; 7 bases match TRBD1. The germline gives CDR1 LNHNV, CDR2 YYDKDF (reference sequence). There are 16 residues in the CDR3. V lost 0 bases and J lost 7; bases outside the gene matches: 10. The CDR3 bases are TGTGCCACCAGCAGAGATCGGGGACAGCGGTCCCATACGCAGTATTTT. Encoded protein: CATSRDRGQRSHTQYF.

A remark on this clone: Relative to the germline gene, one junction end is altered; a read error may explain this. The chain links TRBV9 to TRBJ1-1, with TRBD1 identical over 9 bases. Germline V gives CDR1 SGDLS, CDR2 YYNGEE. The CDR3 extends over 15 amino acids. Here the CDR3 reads CASSVGGTGNAEAFF. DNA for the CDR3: TGTGCCAGCAGCGTAGGCGGGACAGGGAACGCTGAAGCTTTCTTT.

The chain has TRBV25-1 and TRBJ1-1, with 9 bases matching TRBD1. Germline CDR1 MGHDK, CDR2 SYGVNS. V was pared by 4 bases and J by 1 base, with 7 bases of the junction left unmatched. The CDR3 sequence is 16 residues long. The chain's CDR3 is CASSGRTGEGNTEAFF. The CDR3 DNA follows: TGTGCCAGCAGTGGACGGACAGGGGAGGGGAACACTGAAGCTTTCTTT.

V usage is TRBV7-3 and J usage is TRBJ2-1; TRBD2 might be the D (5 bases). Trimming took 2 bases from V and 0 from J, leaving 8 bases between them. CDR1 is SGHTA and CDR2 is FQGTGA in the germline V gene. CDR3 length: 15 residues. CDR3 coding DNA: TGTGCCAGCAGCTTAGGGCTAGCCTCCTACAATGAGCAGTTCTTC. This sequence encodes CASSLGLASYNEQFF.

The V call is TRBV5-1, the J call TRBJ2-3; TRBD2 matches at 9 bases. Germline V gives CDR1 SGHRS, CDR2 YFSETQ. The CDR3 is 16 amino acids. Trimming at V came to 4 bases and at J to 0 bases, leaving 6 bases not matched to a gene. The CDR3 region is CASSVGTSSSTDTQYF. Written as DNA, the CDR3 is TGCGCCAGCAGCGTGGGGACTAGCAGTAGCACAGATACGCAGTATTTT.

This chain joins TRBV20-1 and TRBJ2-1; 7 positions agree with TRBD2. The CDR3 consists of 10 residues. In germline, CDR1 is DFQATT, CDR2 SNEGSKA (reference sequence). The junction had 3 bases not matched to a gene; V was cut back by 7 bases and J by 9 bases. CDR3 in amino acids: CSVGEGEQFF. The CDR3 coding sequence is TGCAGTGTGGGGGAGGGTGAGCAGTTCTTC.

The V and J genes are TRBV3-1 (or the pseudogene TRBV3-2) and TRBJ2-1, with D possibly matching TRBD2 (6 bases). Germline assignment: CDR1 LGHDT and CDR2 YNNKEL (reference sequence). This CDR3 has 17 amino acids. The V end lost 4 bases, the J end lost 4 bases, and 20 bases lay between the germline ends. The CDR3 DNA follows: TGTGCCAGCAGCCCCCTCGCTAGCGCCCAAATTTACAATGAGCAGTTCTTC. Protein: CASSPLASAQIYNEQFF.

The CDR3 here is CASSPPRGRTEAFF. The CDR3 DNA reads as TGTGCCAGCTCACCACCTCGAGGGAGGACTGAAGCTTTCTTT. This rearrangement joins TRBV18 to TRBJ1-1; D gene ambiguous. Germline-derived CDR1 and CDR2 are KGHSH and LQKENI. The CDR3 totals 14 residues. V was clipped by 0 bases and J by 5 bases, with 10 bases between them.

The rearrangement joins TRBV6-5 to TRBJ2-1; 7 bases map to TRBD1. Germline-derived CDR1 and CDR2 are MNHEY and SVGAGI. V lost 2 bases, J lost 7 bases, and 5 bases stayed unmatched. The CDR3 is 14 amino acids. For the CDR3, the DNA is TGTGCCAGCAGTTACATAACAGGGGTGAATGAGCAGTTCTTC. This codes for CASSYITGVNEQFF.

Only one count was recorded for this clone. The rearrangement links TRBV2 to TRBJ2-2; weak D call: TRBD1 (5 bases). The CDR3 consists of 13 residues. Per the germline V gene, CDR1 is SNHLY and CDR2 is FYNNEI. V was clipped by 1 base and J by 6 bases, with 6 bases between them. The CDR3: CASSEVRAGELFF. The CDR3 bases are TGTGCCAGCAGTGAAGTCAGGGCCGGGGAGCTGTTTTTT.

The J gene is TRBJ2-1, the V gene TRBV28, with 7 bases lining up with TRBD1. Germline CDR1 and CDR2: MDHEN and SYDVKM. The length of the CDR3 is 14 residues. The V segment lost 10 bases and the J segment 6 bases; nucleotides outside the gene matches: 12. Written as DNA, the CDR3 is TGTGCCACCATCGACAGGGAAGGGACCAATGAGCAGTTCTTC. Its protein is CATIDREGTNEQFF.

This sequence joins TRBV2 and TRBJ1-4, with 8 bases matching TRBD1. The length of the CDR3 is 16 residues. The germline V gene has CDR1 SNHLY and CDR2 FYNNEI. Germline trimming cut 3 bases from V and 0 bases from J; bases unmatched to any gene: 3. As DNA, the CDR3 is TGTGCCAGCAGTGAGGGACAGGCTTCAACTAATGAAAAACTGTTTTTT. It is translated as CASSEGQASTNEKLFF.

The chain's CDR3 is CASSYGRGAQAFF. DNA for the CDR3: TGTGCCAGCAGTTACGGGAGGGGCGCTCAAGCTTTCTTT. The chain joins TRBV6-6 to TRBJ1-1, with D perhaps TRBD1 (5 bases). V gave up 2 bases and J gave up 9 bases, with 13 bases separating them. Germline V gives CDR1 MNHNY, CDR2 SVGAGI (reference sequence). The CDR3 totals 13 residues.

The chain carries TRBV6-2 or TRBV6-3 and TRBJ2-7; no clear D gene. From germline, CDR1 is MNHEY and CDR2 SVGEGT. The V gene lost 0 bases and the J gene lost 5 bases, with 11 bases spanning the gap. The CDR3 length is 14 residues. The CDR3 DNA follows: TGTGCCAGCAGTTACTCGATCAGGCCCCACGAGCAGTACTTC. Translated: CASSYSIRPHEQYF.

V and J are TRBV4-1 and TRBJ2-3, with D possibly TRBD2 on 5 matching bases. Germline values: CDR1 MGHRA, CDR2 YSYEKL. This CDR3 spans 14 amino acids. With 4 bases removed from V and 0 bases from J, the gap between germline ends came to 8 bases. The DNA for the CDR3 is TGCGCCAGCAGCCCGGGATCCAGCACAGATACGCAGTATTTT. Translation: CASSPGSSTDTQYF.

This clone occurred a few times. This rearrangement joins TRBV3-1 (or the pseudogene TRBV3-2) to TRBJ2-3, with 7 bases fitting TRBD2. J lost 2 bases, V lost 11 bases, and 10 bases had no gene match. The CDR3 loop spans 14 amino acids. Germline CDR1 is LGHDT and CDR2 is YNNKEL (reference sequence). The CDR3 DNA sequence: TGTGCCGCTGTCCCCGCGGGGGACACAGATACGCAGTATTTT. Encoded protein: CAAVPAGDTDTQYF.

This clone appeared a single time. CDR3: CASSLLQGAYEQYF. CDR3 bases: TGTGCCAGCAGCCTACTACAGGGGGCATACGAGCAGTACTTC. J is TRBJ2-7 and V is TRBV2; 9 nucleotides align to TRBD1. The V segment lost 6 bases and the J segment 4 bases; nucleotides outside the gene matches: 7. CDR3 size: 14 residues. Germline CDR1 and CDR2: SNHLY and FYNNEI.

The CDR3 sequence: CASSLGSNQPQHF. CDR3 sequence (DNA): TGCGCCAGCAGCTTGGGGAGTAATCAGCCCCAGCATTTT. This sequence joins TRBV5-1 and TRBJ1-5; no firm D call. Germline values: CDR1 SGHRS, CDR2 YFSETQ. This CDR3 has 13 residues. The V and J ends lost 0 bases and 4 bases respectively, with 5 bases between them. Using reference TRBV5-1 and TRBJ1-5 for the parts outside the CDR3, the full variable domain is KAGVTQTPRYLIKTRGQQVTLSCSPISGHRSVSWYQQTPGQGLQFLFEYFSETQRNKGNFPGRFSGRQFSNSRSEMNVSTLELGDSALYLCASSLGSNQPQHFGDGTRLSIL.

CDR3 in amino acids: CATRKRAGNYEQYF. As DNA, the CDR3 is TGTGCCACCAGGAAACGAGCGGGTAACTACGAGCAGTACTTC. The chain combines TRBV15 with TRBJ2-7; possible D gene TRBD2, 6 bases. V gave up 6 bases and J gave up 3 bases, with 15 bases separating them. In germline, CDR1 is LNHNV, CDR2 YYDKDF (reference sequence). CDR3 length equals 14 residues. The full variable domain, rest sourced from reference TRBV15 and TRBJ2-7, is DAMVIQNPRYQVTQFGKPVTLSCSQTLNHNVMYWYQQKSSQAPKLLFHYYDKDFNNEADTPDNFQSRRPNTSFCFLDIRSPGLGDTAMYLCATRKRAGNYEQYFGPGTRLTVT.